This T cell receptor beta chain was obtained from a study of cytomegalovirus exposure and HLA in healthy donors. A multiplex PCR was run with 60 Vbeta primers and 13 Jbeta primers. The table came from immunoSEQ multiplex PCR; TCRdb's copy has only in-frame clones and leaves some out. The sample has some 84,000 clones. The CDR3 consists of 18 residues. The germline gives CDR1 MNHNS, CDR2 SASEGT. Trimming took 0 bases from V and 0 from J, leaving 14 bases between them. This TCR came from a man between 50 and 59 years old in good health and CMV-seronegative. Sequencing was done on a sample of PBMCs. V and J are TRBV6-1 and TRBJ2-2, with a possible D match to TRBD1 (5 bases). CDR3: CASSEALSDISNTGELFF. In DNA, the CDR3 is TGTGCCAGCAGTGAAGCCCTTTCGGACATATCGAACACCGGGGAGCTGTTTTTT.